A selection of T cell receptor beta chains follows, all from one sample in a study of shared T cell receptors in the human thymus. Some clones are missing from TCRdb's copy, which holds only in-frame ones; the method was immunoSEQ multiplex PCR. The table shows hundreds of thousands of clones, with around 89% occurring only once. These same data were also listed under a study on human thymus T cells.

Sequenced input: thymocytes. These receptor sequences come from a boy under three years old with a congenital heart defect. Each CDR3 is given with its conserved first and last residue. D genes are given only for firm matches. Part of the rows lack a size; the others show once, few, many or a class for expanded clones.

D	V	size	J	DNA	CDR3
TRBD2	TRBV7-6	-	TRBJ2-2	TGTGCCAGTAGGCTAGCGGGACCGAACACCGGGGAGCTGTTTTTT	CASRLAGPNTGELFF
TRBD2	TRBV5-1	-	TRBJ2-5	TGCGCCAGCAGCTACTTTAGCGGGATGGGGGAAGAGACCCAGTACTTC	CASSYFSGMGEETQYF
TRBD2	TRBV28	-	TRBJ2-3	TGTGCCAGCAGTTTGAGTCTAGCGGTCACAGATACGCAGTATTTT	CASSLSLAVTDTQYF
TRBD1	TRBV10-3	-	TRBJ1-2	TGTGCCATCAGTGACCTACAGGGGGCAAGTGGCTACACCTTC	CAISDLQGASGYTF
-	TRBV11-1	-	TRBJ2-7	TGTGCCAGCAGCTTAGCGATCGGTTACGAGCAGTACTTC	CASSLAIGYEQYF
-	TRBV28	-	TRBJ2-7	TGTGCCAGCAGCCCTATACGCTACGAGCAGTACTTC	CASSPIRYEQYF
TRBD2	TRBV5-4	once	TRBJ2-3	TGTGCCAGCAGCTTGATAGCGGGAGCGGACACAGATACGCAGTATTTT	CASSLIAGADTDTQYF
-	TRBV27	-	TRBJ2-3	TGTGCCAGCAGTTTGAACTACCACACGATTACGCAGTATTTT	CASSLNYHTITQYF
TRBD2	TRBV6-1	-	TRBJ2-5	TGTGCCAGCAGTCCCTGGGGCGGGGGGCAAGAGACCCAGTACTTC	CASSPWGGGQETQYF
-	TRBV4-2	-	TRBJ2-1	TGTGCCAGCAGCCAAGATTTAGCAAGCTCCTACAATGAGCAGTTCTTC	CASSQDLASSYNEQFF